This TCR beta chain was obtained from a study of T cells in Graves' hyperthyroidism and ophthalmopathy. Trimming stripped 0 bases from V and 4 bases from J, with 15 bases between. Germline CDR1 and CDR2: LGHNA and YNFKEQ. CDR3 size: 16 residues. RNA transcripts provided the source from which TCR beta CDR3 regions were amplified. TCR CDR3 regions were first amplified by RT-PCR with HTBI primers. TCRdb re-analysed the multiplex PCR reads in MiXCR, keeping a single row per CDR3 protein. The sample records 300,000 to 450,000 distinct CDR3 sequences, roughly 25% being singletons. It was around 10 ml of fresh peripheral blood that supplied the PBMCs.

V is TRBV4-2 and J is TRBJ1-2; D is unresolved. Sequenced input: blood. This TCR was sampled from a man aged 45-65 years with Graves' hyperthyroidism. The CDR3 reads CASSQDERGSGYGYTF. CDR3 coding DNA: TGTGCCAGCAGCCAAGATGAGCGAGGGTCCGGCTATGGCTACACCTTC.